The 8 T cell receptor beta chains below were found in one sample sequenced in a study of CD4+ T cells in melanoma. Data came from immunoSEQ multiplex PCR; TCRdb stores just in-frame clones and leaves some out. Of some 47,000 clones in the sample, 89% were seen once. Sequencing used peripheral blood. The receptors derive from a human donor with melanoma.

The chain has TRBV18 and TRBJ2-1; 8 nucleotides agree with TRBD1. The CDR3 runs to 15 residues. Germline V gene sequence: CDR1 KGHSH, CDR2 LQKENI. V lost 5 bases, J lost 2 bases, and 5 bases stayed unmatched. CDR3 bases: TGTGCCAGCTCAACCGGACAGGGACCCTACAATGAGCAGTTCTTC. Translating gives CASSTGQGPYNEQFF.

This clone was observed a single time. This rearrangement joins TRBV10-3 to TRBJ1-2, with TRBD1 as a possible D gene (6 bases). This CDR3 is 14 amino acids long. The V gene lost 5 bases and the J gene lost 2 bases, with 12 bases spanning the gap. Per the germline V gene, CDR1 is ENHRY and CDR2 is SYGVKD. Here the CDR3 DNA reads TGTGCCATCAGTCGGGATGACAGGAACTATGGCTACACCTTC. Encoded protein: CAISRDDRNYGYTF.

The rearrangement uses TRBV5-1 and TRBJ2-5; perhaps TRBD2 as D (6 bases). CDR3 length equals 15 residues. Germline V gene sequence: CDR1 SGHRS, CDR2 YFSETQ. V was clipped by 1 base and J by 5 bases, with 15 bases between them. DNA for the CDR3: TGCGCCAGCAGCTTGTCCACGGGGGTACTGGAGACCCAGTACTTC. Translated: CASSLSTGVLETQYF.

This clone has a handful of counts. The chain combines TRBV6-6 with TRBJ1-4; possibly TRBD1 for D (5 bases). V was cut by 0 bases and J by 5 bases, with 13 bases left in between. CDR3 size: 16 residues. CDR1 is MNHNY, CDR2 SVGAGI, per germline (reference sequence). The CDR3 sequence is CASSYSITGSNEKLFF. The DNA of the CDR3 is TGTGCCAGCAGTTACTCGATAACAGGATCGAATGAAAAACTGTTTTTT.

The CDR3 loop is CASSLATAWGEGLAIDEQFF. The CDR3 bases are TGTGCCAGCAGCTTAGCCACAGCATGGGGGGAGGGGTTGGCCATCGATGAGCAGTTCTTC. The chain has TRBV7-8 and TRBJ2-1, with 7 bases matching TRBD2. Germline V gene lookup returns CDR1 SGHVS and CDR2 FQNEAQ. Trimming cost V 0 bases and J 8 bases; bases outside gene matches: 22. The CDR3 loop spans 20 amino acids.

The chain uses TRBV5-4 and TRBJ2-2; no clear D gene. The V and J ends lost 3 bases and 6 bases respectively, with 12 bases between them. Germline loops: CDR1 SGHNT, CDR2 YYREEE (reference sequence). The CDR3 is 14 amino acids. CDR3 sequence (DNA): TGTGCCAGCAGCTCCGATGGGGTGGCCGGGGAGCTGTTTTTT. The encoded protein is CASSSDGVAGELFF.

This clone was counted a single time. The chain uses TRBV4-3 and TRBJ1-4, with D maybe TRBD1 (6 bases). Between the trimmed V and J ends, which lost 0 bases and 3 bases, there was a span of 20 bases. Germline V gives CDR1 LGHNA, CDR2 YSLEER. CDR3 length equals 19 residues. DNA for the CDR3: TGCGCCAGCAGCCAAGAAACGGGCCAGGGGCGAAGTTCTAATGAAAAACTGTTTTTT. Amino acid sequence: CASSQETGQGRSSNEKLFF.

This chain links TRBV23-1 with TRBJ2-2; D unclear. TRBV23-1 is given ORF status, its function remaining uncertain. Trimming took 0 bases from V and 8 from J, leaving 7 bases between them. This CDR3 is built from 13 residues. CDR3 residues: CASSQSTKGELFF. CDR3 coding DNA: TGCGCCAGCAGTCAATCGACCAAGGGGGAGCTGTTTTTT.